This TCR beta chain was retrieved from a study of cytomegalovirus exposure and HLA in healthy donors. In the PCR, 60 Vbeta and 13 Jbeta primers were used. Only in-frame clones appear in the TCRdb table, and some are missing; sequencing was by immunoSEQ multiplex PCR. This sample carries 150,000 to 200,000 clones, 82% of them seen once, and the ten largest clones take over 1.2%. Germline-derived CDR1 and CDR2 are SNHLY and FYNNEI. Trimming cost V 6 bases and J 3 bases, with 9 bases left between them. The CDR3 length is 12 residues. Comment on this clone: What it binds is not known.

Study observations and caveats: 87-base-pair reads could not separate some V segments, including TRBV6-2 and TRBV6-3.

The chain has TRBV2 and TRBJ2-7, with a tentative D call TRBD1 (5 bases). Material for sequencing was PBMCs. The sequence was collected from a girl aged 5-17 years in good health and CMV-seropositive. The CDR3 here is CASSLQVYEQYF. CDR3 coding DNA: TGTGCCAGCAGCTTACAGGTCTACGAGCAGTACTTC.